The 26 T cell receptor beta chains below all came from one sample that was sequenced in a study of OX40 agonist ivuxolimab in advanced cancers. The repertoire was sequenced with immunoSEQ multiplex PCR; TCRdb's copy has only in-frame clones and lacks some. The sample contains fewer than 80,000 clones, roughly four fifths of which appear only once. The input for sequencing was CD4+ or CD8+ T cells sorted from blood, taken in a trial of the OX40 agonist ivuxolimab. The receptors were sampled from an adult with an advanced solid tumor such as melanoma, head and neck, liver or kidney cancer.

The chain recombines TRBV6-5 with TRBJ2-7; possible D gene TRBD1, 5 bases. CDR3 length: 14 amino acids. V was trimmed by 4 bases and J by 4 bases, leaving 14 bases between them. CDR1 and CDR2 (germline): MNHEY, SVGAGI. CDR3 in DNA: TGTGCCAGCAGTTTGGGGCTGTCCGGGTACGAGCAGTACTTC. Protein product: CASSLGLSGYEQYF.

The genes are TRBV13 and TRBJ2-5, with D perhaps TRBD2 (6 bases). Germline CDR1 and CDR2: PRHDT and FYEKMQ (reference sequence). This CDR3 is built from 14 residues. V was shortened by 3 bases and J by 5 bases, with 13 bases between the two germline ends. This CDR3 reads CASSFGGSRETQYF. In nucleotides, the CDR3 is TGTGCCAGCAGCTTTGGAGGGTCGAGGGAGACCCAGTACTTC.

The rearrangement links TRBV5-1 to TRBJ2-5; D is unresolved. Germline V CDR1 and CDR2: SGHRS, YFSETQ. V lost 7 bases, J lost 5 bases, and 15 bases lay in between. CDR3 size: 13 residues. Written as DNA, the CDR3 is TGCGCCAGCGGTTTAAGGGTAGGGGAGACCCAGTACTTC. This codes for CASGLRVGETQYF.

The sample holds one count of this clone. The CDR3 coding sequence is TGTGCCAGCAGCTTGAACAGGGGGCGTGAAGAGACCCAGTACTTC. Translation gives CASSLNRGREETQYF. The chain employs TRBV7-6 and TRBJ2-5, with 9 bases that match TRBD1. J gave up 3 bases and V 3 bases, and 5 bases lay outside the gene matches. From germline, CDR1 is SGHVS and CDR2 FNYEAQ. The CDR3 runs 15 residues.

The genes are TRBV5-1 and TRBJ2-7, with D unresolved. V dropped 1 base and J dropped 3 bases, with 8 bases sitting between them. The CDR3 runs 13 residues. Germline CDR1 SGHRS, CDR2 YFSETQ. The CDR3 DNA sequence: TGCGCCAGCAGCTTGACCTGGGACTACGAGCAGTACTTC. It translates to CASSLTWDYEQYF.

The chain uses TRBV29-1 and TRBJ2-5, with D possibly TRBD1 on 5 matching bases. CDR3 length: 13 residues. Trimming pared 7 bases from V and 4 bases from J, leaving 16 bases between. Germline CDR1 reads SQVTM; CDR2 reads ANQGSEA. The CDR3 region is CSGVTGSPETQYF. CDR3 bases: TGCAGCGGAGTTACAGGCAGCCCAGAGACCCAGTACTTC.

This sequence joins TRBV18 and TRBJ2-7; D not resolved. This CDR3 is built from 13 residues. Trimming removed 0 bases from V and 3 bases from J, with 6 bases in between. Germline CDR1 and CDR2: KGHSH and LQKENI. The CDR3 DNA reads TGTGCCAGCTCACCACCGGGGTTCTACGAGCAGTACTTC. This sequence encodes CASSPPGFYEQYF.

The chain uses TRBV5-4 and TRBJ1-2; the D gene is possibly TRBD1 (6 bases). Per the germline V gene, CDR1 is SGHNT and CDR2 is YYREEE (reference sequence). V gave up 5 bases and J gave up 4 bases, with 12 bases separating them. The CDR3 length is 13 residues. Here the CDR3 reads CASSSDSSYGYTF. The CDR3 nucleotides read TGTGCCAGCAGTTCGGACAGTAGCTATGGCTACACCTTC.

The chain carries TRBV7-9 and TRBJ1-5; 8 bases match TRBD1. J lost 7 bases, V lost 1 base, and 0 bases had no gene match. Per germline, CDR1 SEHNR and CDR2 FQNEAQ (reference sequence). The CDR3 runs to 13 residues. Written as DNA, the CDR3 is TGTGCCAGCAGCTTAGGGACAGGGCAGCCCCAGCATTTT. Its protein product is CASSLGTGQPQHF.

This chain connects TRBV5-1 to TRBJ2-5, with TRBD1 matching over 7 bases. V was pared by 0 bases and J by 1 base, with 6 bases of the junction left unmatched. This CDR3 has 16 residues. CDR1 is SGHRS and CDR2 is YFSETQ in the germline V gene. CDR3 DNA: TGCGCCAGCAGCTTGGTCGGGACAGCGTCCCAAGAGACCCAGTACTTC. Translating gives CASSLVGTASQETQYF. Supplemented by reference TRBV5-1 and TRBJ2-5, the full variable domain reads KAGVTQTPRYLIKTRGQQVTLSCSPISGHRSVSWYQQTPGQGLQFLFEYFSETQRNKGNFPGRFSGRQFSNSRSEMNVSTLELGDSALYLCASSLVGTASQETQYFGPGTRLLVL.

This clone was recorded only once. The chain employs TRBV19 and TRBJ1-2, with D possibly TRBD1 on 6 matching bases. The CDR3 covers 15 residues. Trimming took off 5 bases at V and 1 base at J, with 14 bases between the two ends. Germline V gene sequence: CDR1 LNHDA, CDR2 SQIVND (reference sequence). CDR3 amino acids: CASSQDRHLNYGYTF. The CDR3 nucleotides are TGTGCCAGTAGTCAAGACAGGCACCTTAACTATGGCTACACCTTC.

V gene TRBV20-1 combines with J gene TRBJ2-1; no firm D call. Trimming cost V 4 bases and J 7 bases, with 8 bases left between them. CDR3 length: 11 residues. In germline, CDR1 is DFQATT, CDR2 SNEGSKA (reference sequence). In DNA, the CDR3 is TGCAGTGCTATCAGCCGTAATGAGCAGTTCTTC. Its translation is CSAISRNEQFF.

The genes are TRBV2 and TRBJ1-5; no definite D call. Germline CDR1 is SNHLY and CDR2 is FYNNEI. The CDR3 extends over 14 amino acids. Trimming stripped 4 bases from V and 2 bases from J, with 9 bases between. The CDR3 DNA follows: TGTGCCAGCAGTGTGGACGGGGGCAATCAGCCCCAGCATTTT. Its translation: CASSVDGGNQPQHF.

This clone was seen a handful of times. This rearrangement joins TRBV18 to TRBJ2-1, with TRBD2 matching over 13 bases. CDR3 length: 15 residues. Germline CDR1 reads KGHSH; CDR2 reads LQKENI. Trimming at V came to 3 bases and at J to 5 bases, leaving 1 base not matched to a gene. The CDR3 nucleotides are TGTGCCAGCTCACCTGGACTAGCGGGGGACAATGAGCAGTTCTTC. Encoded protein: CASSPGLAGDNEQFF.

The rearrangement joins TRBV10-3 to TRBJ2-3; 7 bases are a match to TRBD1. V shed 5 bases and J 5 bases; nucleotides not matched to a gene: 4. This CDR3 contains 13 residues. Germline loops: CDR1 ENHRY, CDR2 SYGVKD. The CDR3 DNA reads TGTGCCATCAGTTGGGACAGACAAGATACGCAGTATTTT. Its protein is CAISWDRQDTQYF.

The chain carries TRBV5-4 and TRBJ2-5, with TRBD2 matching 8 bases. From germline, CDR1 is SGHNT and CDR2 YYREEE (reference sequence). CDR3 length equals 14 residues. The V and J ends lost 1 base and 5 bases, in that order; junction bases with no gene match: 4. This CDR3 is CASSLRGGIETQYF. Written as DNA, the CDR3 is TGTGCCAGCAGCTTGCGGGGGGGGATTGAGACCCAGTACTTC. The full variable domain, its missing parts supplied by reference TRBV5-4 and TRBJ2-5, is ETGVTQSPTHLIKTRGQQVTLRCSSQSGHNTVSWYQQALGQGPQFIFQYYREEENGRGNFPPRFSGLQFPNYSSELNVNALELDDSALYLCASSLRGGIETQYFGPGTRLLVL.

This rearrangement joins TRBV10-3 to TRBJ1-1; D might be TRBD1 (6 bases). CDR1 and CDR2 from the germline V gene are ENHRY and SYGVKD. CDR3 length equals 14 residues. Trimming took 6 bases from V and 2 from J, leaving 13 bases between them. CDR3: CAIRGQGRNTEAFF. The CDR3 DNA reads TGTGCCATCAGGGGGCAGGGGCGAAACACTGAAGCTTTCTTT.

This clone was recorded at least ten times. The rearrangement links TRBV10-2 to TRBJ1-5; D is uncertain. This CDR3 has 16 amino acids. Germline values: CDR1 WSHSY, CDR2 SAAADI. Trimming removed 0 bases from V and 0 bases from J, with 9 bases in between. As DNA, the CDR3 is TGCGCCAGCAGTGAGTCTCCAGGCAATAGCAATCAGCCCCAGCATTTT. Residues: CASSESPGNSNQPQHF.

The J gene is TRBJ2-7, the V gene TRBV2; D is perhaps TRBD1 (6 bases). The CDR3 covers 14 residues. The ends were cut back, 2 bases at V and 5 bases at J, with 13 bases in the middle. Germline CDR1 reads SNHLY; CDR2 reads FYNNEI. Here the CDR3 reads CASSETPGVDEQYF. In nucleotides, the CDR3 is TGTGCCAGCAGTGAAACCCCAGGGGTCGACGAGCAGTACTTC.

This clone was counted between two and nine times. The V gene is TRBV27, the J gene TRBJ2-4, with 9 nucleotides matching TRBD1. V trimming: 6 bases; J trimming: 8 bases; junction bases outside the gene matches: 5. CDR1 and CDR2 (germline): MNHEY, SMNVEV (reference sequence). The CDR3 sequence is 13 residues long. CDR3 in DNA: TGTGCCAGCAGGGGGACAGGGAGGGACATTCAGTACTTC. This encodes CASRGTGRDIQYF.

V is TRBV27 and J is TRBJ1-5; 7 bases fit TRBD1. CDR3 length: 16 amino acids. The J segment lost 6 bases and the V segment lost 4 bases, leaving 12 bases of the junction unmatched. CDR1 is MNHEY and CDR2 is SMNVEV in the germline V gene (reference sequence). The CDR3 DNA is TGTGCCAGCAGTTCCCTAGACAGGGTGCGGGGTCAGCCCCAGCATTTT. Residues: CASSSLDRVRGQPQHF.

This chain uses TRBV4-2 with TRBJ2-5; 8 bases match TRBD1. TRBJ2-7 explains the end of the DNA better; the J call may be wrong. Germline V CDR1 and CDR2: LGHNA, YNFKEQ. The CDR3 spans 15 residues. DNA for the CDR3: TGTGCCAGCAGCCAATCCACAGGGGGACCATACGAGCAGTACTTC. It yields the protein CASSQSTGGPYEQYF.

V and J are TRBV18 and TRBJ2-2; D call uncertain. V was cut by 7 bases and J by 7 bases, with 10 bases left in between. CDR3 size: 12 residues. Germline lookup yields CDR1 KGHSH and CDR2 LQKENI. CDR3 protein: CASLTVGGELFF. The CDR3 DNA reads as TGTGCCAGCTTAACAGTTGGCGGGGAGCTGTTTTTT.

The rearrangement uses TRBV13 and TRBJ2-3; TRBD2 matches 11 bases. CDR1 PRHDT and CDR2 FYEKMQ come from the germline V gene (reference sequence). CDR3 length equals 17 residues. Trimming cost V 0 bases and J 3 bases; bases outside gene matches: 5. The CDR3, as DNA: TGTGCCAGCAGCTTAGGTCTAGCGGGGGGCATAACAGATACGCAGTATTTT. Encoded protein: CASSLGLAGGITDTQYF.

The chain uses TRBV6-6 and TRBJ2-5; tentatively, D is TRBD1 (5 bases). V was cut by 4 bases and J by 4 bases, with 10 bases left in between. This CDR3 region has 13 residues. CDR1 and CDR2 (germline): MNHNY, SVGAGI (reference sequence). The CDR3: CASSFFRGETQYF. In DNA, the CDR3 is TGTGCCAGCAGTTTCTTTAGGGGAGAGACCCAGTACTTC.

This clone was counted a few times. This chain links TRBV2 with TRBJ2-7; TRBD1 matches at 8 bases. Germline values: CDR1 SNHLY, CDR2 FYNNEI. This CDR3 contains 12 residues. The junction had 0 bases not matched to a gene; V was cut back by 6 bases and J by 2 bases. CDR3 nucleotides: TGTGCCAGCAGGGGACAGGCCTACGAGCAGTACTTC. Translation gives CASRGQAYEQYF.